This T cell receptor beta chain was captured in a study of blood T cells in healthy people across ages. The CDR3 contains 14 residues. Trimming stripped 0 bases from V and 1 base from J, with 7 bases between. Looked up from germline, CDR1 is SGHVS and CDR2 is FQNEAQ. It was with a sample-barcoded 5' primer and a J-beta primer mix that a second PCR of about 6 to 12 cycles was run. TCRdb processed the 5' RACE reads anew with MiXCR; each CDR3 protein has one entry. The repertoire holds about 680,000 distinct CDR3 sequences, around 45% seen once, with 30% to 35% in the top ten. Donors were systemically healthy Caucasian individuals from Russia aged about 6 to 95 years. With regard to this clonotype: The antigen is unknown.

General study points: Those diversity estimates obtained from one million T cells were thought to be underestimates.

The sequenced sample was blood. This sequence joins TRBV7-8 and TRBJ2-7; no reliable D call. The receptor's source is a woman aged 60-75 years in good health. The CDR3 is CASSLAGFSYEQYF. CDR3 nucleotides: TGTGCCAGCAGCTTAGCGGGTTTTTCCTACGAGCAGTACTTC.